This record looks at one T cell receptor (beta chain) sequence and its context. Antigen specificity is unknown. Sequencing used immunoSEQ multiplex PCR; TCRdb keeps in-frame clones, though not all of them. The repertoire includes approximately 62,000 clones, 92% of them detected once, and 1% to 1.5% sits in the top ten. This CDR3 is built from 14 residues. The V gene's germline CDR1 is SGHTA and CDR2 FQGNSA. Trimming left V 4 bases short and J 1 base short, with 9 bases between. These data are taken from a study of cytomegalovirus exposure and HLA in healthy donors. Study findings and constraints: Through in vitro validation, a few CMV-associated chains were shown to be specific for CMV antigens.

The sample taken for sequencing was PBMCs. The origin of this receptor is a woman between 18 and 30 years old in good health and CMV-seronegative. This chain uses TRBV7-2 with TRBJ2-3; a possible D gene is TRBD2 (6 bases). CDR3 region: CASSSRDGTDTQYF. Written as DNA, the CDR3 is TGTGCCAGCAGCTCGCGGGACGGCACAGATACGCAGTATTTT.